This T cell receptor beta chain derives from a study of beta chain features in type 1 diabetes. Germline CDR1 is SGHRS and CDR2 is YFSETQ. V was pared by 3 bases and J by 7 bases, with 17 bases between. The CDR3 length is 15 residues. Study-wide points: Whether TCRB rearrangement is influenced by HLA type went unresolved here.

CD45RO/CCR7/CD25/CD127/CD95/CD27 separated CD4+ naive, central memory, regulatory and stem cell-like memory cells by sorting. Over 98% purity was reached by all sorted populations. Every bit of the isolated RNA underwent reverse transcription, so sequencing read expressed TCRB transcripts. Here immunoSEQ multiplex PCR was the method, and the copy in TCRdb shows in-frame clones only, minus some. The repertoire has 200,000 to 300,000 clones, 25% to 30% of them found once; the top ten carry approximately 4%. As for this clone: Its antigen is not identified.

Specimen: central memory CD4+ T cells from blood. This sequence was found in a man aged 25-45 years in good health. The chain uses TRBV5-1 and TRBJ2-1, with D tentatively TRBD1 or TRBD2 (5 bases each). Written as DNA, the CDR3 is TGCGCCAGCAGCTCAACCGGGACCAGTGGAAATGAGCAGTTCTTC. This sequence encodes CASSSTGTSGNEQFF. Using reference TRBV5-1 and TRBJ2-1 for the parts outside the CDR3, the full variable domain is KAGVTQTPRYLIKTRGQQVTLSCSPISGHRSVSWYQQTPGQGLQFLFEYFSETQRNKGNFPGRFSGRQFSNSRSEMNVSTLELGDSALYLCASSSTGTSGNEQFFGPGTRLTVL.